The 21 T cell receptor beta chains given below trace back to one sample, sequenced in a study of T cells in Graves' hyperthyroidism and ophthalmopathy. Authors of the study amplified TCR beta CDR3 regions from RNA transcripts. The HTBI primer set served for first-round RT-PCR of the TCR CDR3. Using its own MiXCR run on the multiplex PCR reads, TCRdb lists one record per CDR3 protein. The table records 370,000 or so distinct CDR3 sequences, 20% to 25% of them present only once. The sample consisted of blood. Receptors were obtained from a man over 45 with Graves' hyperthyroidism.

This chain uses TRBV12-3 or TRBV12-4 with TRBJ1-3; D is uncertain. V was pared by 0 bases and J by 11 bases, with 8 bases between. CDR3 length: 12 amino acids. The CDR3 bases are TGTGCCAGCAGTTTAGCTGCTGAGGCCATATATTTT. It codes for CASSLAAEAIYF.

As regards this clonotype: This may be a read error, as it is one base from a much larger clone. The chain combines TRBV7-3 with TRBJ2-1; D remains unclear. From germline, CDR1 is SGHTA and CDR2 FQGTGA. The CDR3 loop spans 16 amino acids. In DNA form, the CDR3 reads TGTACCAGCAGCTTAGATCTAACCATCCAGTCAATGAAGCAGTTCTTC. Residues: CTSSLDLTIQSMKQFF. The full variable domain, with the rest looked up from reference TRBV7-3 and TRBJ2-1, is GAGVSQTPSNKVTEKGKYVELRCDPISGHTALYWYRQSLGQGPEFLIYFQGTGAADDSGLPNDRFFAVRPEGSVSTLKIQRTERGDSAVYLCTSSLDLTIQSMKQFFGPGTRLTVL.

This clonotype was counted at least ten times. The chain is built from TRBV11-2 and TRBJ1-2; TRBD1 might be the D (5 bases). CDR1 is SGHAT, CDR2 FQNNGV, per germline. V was shortened by 5 bases and J by 4 bases, with 11 bases between the two germline ends. CDR3 length: 13 amino acids. CDR3 in DNA: TGTGCCAGCAGCATCCAGGGAAGCTATGGCTACACCTTC. Translated: CASSIQGSYGYTF. Looking up the rest from reference TRBV11-2 and TRBJ1-2 gives the full variable domain: EAGVAQSPRYKIIEKRQSVAFWCNPISGHATLYWYQQILGQGPKLLIQFQNNGVVDDSQLPKDRFSAERLKGVDSTLKIQPAKLEDSAVYLCASSIQGSYGYTFGSGTRLTVV.

This clonotype was seen at least ten times. V usage is TRBV27 and J usage is TRBJ1-6; a weak D match, TRBD1 (5 bases). V was clipped by 4 bases and J by 0 bases, with 16 bases between them. Per the germline V gene, CDR1 is MNHEY and CDR2 is SMNVEV (reference sequence). The CDR3 spans 18 residues. In DNA form, the CDR3 reads TGTGCCAGCAGTTCGTCCCGGGACGCAAGCTCCTATAATTCACCCCTCCACTTT. This sequence encodes CASSSSRDASSYNSPLHF.

The V gene is TRBV10-3, the J gene TRBJ1-6; 8 bases map to TRBD1. The V and J ends lost 7 bases and 13 bases, in that order; junction bases with no gene match: 9. CDR1 ENHRY and CDR2 SYGVKD come from the germline V gene. The CDR3 has 13 residues. CDR3 region: CAITPGTGVPLHF. The CDR3 coding sequence is TGTGCCATCACCCCCGGGACAGGAGTTCCCCTCCACTTT.

This clonotype was detected many times. CDR3 in DNA: TGTGCCAGCAGCCGGACCGGGACAGGGGGCGTATCCGCTGAAGCTTTCTTT. The encoded protein is CASSRTGTGGVSAEAFF. J is TRBJ1-1 and V is TRBV3-1; TRBD1 agrees at 12 bases. With 4 bases clipped from V and 6 bases from J, the junction kept 12 bases outside the gene matches. The CDR3 is made up of 17 amino acids. Germline V gene lookup returns CDR1 LGHDT and CDR2 YNNKEL (reference sequence).

The chain has TRBV30 and TRBJ1-1; D perhaps matches TRBD1 (6 bases). V was clipped by 7 bases and J by 10 bases, with 22 bases between them. The CDR3 contains 13 residues. Germline V gives CDR1 GTSNPN, CDR2 SVGIG (reference sequence). The CDR3 loop reads CAFNGGQKSIAFF. The CDR3 nucleotides read TGTGCCTTCAACGGGGGACAAAAATCGATAGCTTTCTTT.

This clonotype was recorded a few times. J is TRBJ1-4 and V is TRBV5-6; a possible D gene is TRBD1 (5 bases). V lost 3 bases, J lost 8 bases, and 14 bases lay in between. The CDR3 runs to 14 residues. Germline assignment: CDR1 SGHDT and CDR2 YYEEEE. The CDR3 region is CASSSLTGEEKLFF. The CDR3 DNA is TGTGCCAGCAGCTCTCTCACAGGAGAAGAAAAACTGTTTTTT. Full variable domain (outside the CDR3, taken from reference TRBV5-6 and TRBJ1-4): DAGVTQSPTHLIKTRGQQVTLRCSPKSGHDTVSWYQQALGQGPQFIFQYYEEEERQRGNFPDRFSGHQFPNYSSELNVNALLLGDSALYLCASSSLTGEEKLFFGSGTQLSVL.

In nucleotides, the CDR3 is TGTGCCACCAGTGATTATGGGAGCTACACCTTC. This gives the protein CATSDYGSYTF. The rearrangement joins TRBV24-1 to TRBJ1-2; no definite D call. The CDR3 is 11 amino acids. Germline CDR1 reads KGHDR; CDR2 reads SFDVKD. V shed 2 bases and J shed 9 bases, with 6 bases lying between them.

This clonotype was counted at least ten times. The CDR3 reads CASTPGGPNTEAFF. DNA of the CDR3: TGTGCCAGCACTCCAGGGGGACCGAACACTGAAGCTTTCTTT. The chain links TRBV28 to TRBJ1-1, with 7 bases fitting TRBD1. J was trimmed by 1 base and V by 7 bases; bases with no gene match: 6. The CDR3 runs 14 residues. Per the germline V gene, CDR1 is MDHEN and CDR2 is SYDVKM. The full variable domain, with the rest looked up from reference TRBV28 and TRBJ1-1, is DVKVTQSSRYLVKRTGEKVFLECVQDMDHENMFWYRQDPGLGLRLIYFSYDVKMKEKGDIPEGYSVSREKKERFSLILESASTNQTSMYLCASTPGGPNTEAFFGQGTRLTVV.

The chain employs TRBV20-1 and TRBJ2-1; the D gene is possibly TRBD2 (5 bases). Germline-derived CDR1 and CDR2 are DFQATT and SNEGSKA (reference sequence). CDR3 length: 16 residues. Deletions cut 0 bases from V and 3 bases from J, with 15 bases between. CDR3: CSARDLEASVYNEQFF. The CDR3 DNA reads as TGCAGTGCTAGAGATTTGGAGGCAAGCGTCTACAATGAGCAGTTCTTC.

In its sample, this clonotype was seen many times. V is TRBV7-3 and J is TRBJ2-3; D gene uncertain. There are 15 residues in the CDR3. Trimming left V 1 base short and J 0 bases short, with 8 bases between. Germline lookup yields CDR1 SGHTA and CDR2 FQGTGA. The CDR3 coding sequence is TGTGCCAGCAGCTTAAAGGGCCCTAGCACAGATACGCAGTATTTT. Translation gives CASSLKGPSTDTQYF.

The sample holds a few counts of this clonotype. The CDR3 DNA follows: TGTGCCAGCAGCTTAGATCCGGGACTAGCGGGAGGAGGCGCCTACAATGAGCAGTTCTTC. Protein product: CASSLDPGLAGGGAYNEQFF. The chain is built from TRBV7-9 and TRBJ2-1, with 15 bases lining up with TRBD2. The CDR3 runs 20 residues. Trimming cost V 1 base and J 2 bases; bases outside gene matches: 9. CDR1 is SEHNR, CDR2 FQNEAQ, per germline (reference sequence).

The CDR3 DNA follows: TGCAGTGCTTCTAGCGGGAGGGTCCACGAGCAGTACTTC. Its translation: CSASSGRVHEQYF. The chain uses TRBV20-1 and TRBJ2-7, with 12 positions matching TRBD2. This CDR3 contains 13 residues. Germline V CDR1 and CDR2: DFQATT, SNEGSKA (reference sequence). V was clipped by 5 bases and J by 5 bases; unmatched bases: 4.

This sequence joins TRBV2 and TRBJ1-2; no clear D. The CDR3 extends over 13 amino acids. CDR1 is SNHLY, CDR2 FYNNEI, per germline. Trimming pared 6 bases from V and 3 bases from J, leaving 11 bases between. The CDR3 bases are TGTGCCAGCAGGTCCAGCCCCGACTATGGCTACACCTTC. Amino acid sequence: CASRSSPDYGYTF.

This clonotype was found a few times. The gene calls are TRBV20-1 and TRBJ1-2, with a tentative D call TRBD1 (5 bases). This CDR3 comprises 16 residues. Germline V gene lookup returns CDR1 DFQATT and CDR2 SNEGSKA (reference sequence). V gave up 0 bases and J gave up 5 bases, with 19 bases separating them. DNA of the CDR3: TGCAGTGCTAGAGATGGTCGACAGTATCGAGGTTATGGCTACACCTTC. Encoded protein: CSARDGRQYRGYGYTF.

This clonotype was counted many times. The chain has TRBV6-1 and TRBJ2-7; TRBD1 is a possible D gene (6 bases). The CDR3 extends over 13 amino acids. The V gene's germline CDR1 is MNHNS and CDR2 SASEGT. V was trimmed by 6 bases and J by 1 base, leaving 10 bases between them. Here the CDR3 reads CASRPGQSYEQYF. DNA for the CDR3: TGTGCCAGCAGACCAGGACAGTCCTACGAGCAGTACTTC.

This clonotype was seen a few times. The V gene is TRBV12-3 or TRBV12-4, the J gene TRBJ1-6; D possibly corresponds to TRBD1 (6 bases). V was pared by 3 bases and J by 11 bases, with 14 bases between. The CDR3 length is 14 residues. CDR3 sequence: CASSFPQGNAPLHF. The CDR3 DNA reads TGTGCCAGCAGTTTTCCACAGGGAAACGCACCCCTCCACTTT.

V gene TRBV15 combines with J gene TRBJ2-2; D remains unclear. Trimming removed 5 bases at V and 2 bases at J, with 9 bases between. Germline CDR1 reads LNHNV; CDR2 reads YYDKDF (reference sequence). The CDR3 loop spans 14 amino acids. The CDR3 region is CATSPRQNTGELFF. CDR3 in DNA: TGTGCCACCAGCCCGAGACAAAACACCGGGGAGCTGTTTTTT.

J is TRBJ2-7 and V is TRBV6-5, with 8 bases fitting TRBD1. The CDR3 runs 14 residues. J was trimmed by 5 bases and V by 2 bases; bases with no gene match: 5. From germline, CDR1 is MNHEY and CDR2 SVGAGI. In DNA, the CDR3 is TGTGCCAGCAGTTACAGCGGACAGGGCCACGAGCAGTACTTC. Protein product: CASSYSGQGHEQYF.

The chain uses TRBV6-1 and TRBJ1-5, with D unresolved. The germline gives CDR1 MNHNS, CDR2 SASEGT. V lost 6 bases, J lost 2 bases, and 11 bases lay in between. The CDR3 contains 14 residues. CDR3 in DNA: TGTGCCAGCAGGGTGGGGTACGGCAATCAGCCCCAGCATTTT. Amino acids: CASRVGYGNQPQHF.